This T cell receptor (beta chain) was profiled in a study of T cells in localized non-small cell lung cancer. Findings and caveats of the study: Among the top 100 tumor clones, a median approximately 55 appeared in adjacent lung.

Repertoires were generated with immunoSEQ multiplex PCR, while TCRdb's copy carries only in-frame clones and drops some. Among about 40,000 clones listed, more than 85% were seen once. On this clone: Its specificity is not known.

Germline loops: CDR1 SQVTM, CDR2 ANQGSEA. The CDR3 length is 12 residues. Trimming shortened V by 3 bases and J by 4 bases, and 7 bases separated the two germline ends. This TCR came from a woman aged 35 to 70 with stage II lung adenocarcinoma. Here the sequenced sample was PBMCs, taken before any cancer treatment. This rearrangement joins TRBV29-1 to TRBJ2-1; D uncertain. CDR3 region: CSVDGWYNEQFF. The CDR3 DNA sequence: TGCAGCGTTGATGGGTGGTACAATGAGCAGTTCTTC.